Shown below are 8 T cell receptor beta chains from a single sample sequenced in a study of shared clonotypes between healthy human individuals (dated by TCRdb to the early 2020s). Library construction relied on the immunoSEQ multiplex PCR assay. The table was pulled from immuneACCESS by TCRdb, which kept in-frame rearrangements only. Such tables lose some clones; where checked, under half of the loss comes from unresolved V genes, and the rest has no known cause. The sample table holds over 2 million clones, of which roughly 94% were seen once. The ten top clones hold around 0.13% of the sample. The specimen sequenced was naive CD4+ T cells sorted from blood. What this sample's cell subset or site label stands for: CD45RA+ positively selected. These receptors originate from a man between 18 and 35 years old in good health.

This CDR3 is CASSGTGVNYGYTF. CDR3 DNA sequence: TGCGCCAGCAGCGGGACAGGGGTTAACTATGGCTACACCTTC. This rearrangement joins TRBV5-1 to TRBJ1-2; 10 positions agree with TRBD1. Germline CDR1 SGHRS, CDR2 YFSETQ. The CDR3 is 14 amino acids. Losses at the gene ends were 4 bases for V and 1 base for J; bases not matched to a gene: 1. Complete variable domain (other parts from reference TRBV5-1 and TRBJ1-2): KAGVTQTPRYLIKTRGQQVTLSCSPISGHRSVSWYQQTPGQGLQFLFEYFSETQRNKGNFPGRFSGRQFSNSRSEMNVSTLELGDSALYLCASSGTGVNYGYTFGSGTRLTVV.

A word on this clone: A read error may be the cause here, since a much bigger clone is one base away. The sample holds other DNA sequences that translate to the same CDR3. The chain carries TRBV5-1 and TRBJ1-1; D unresolved. Between the trimmed V and J ends, which lost 0 bases and 4 bases, there was a span of 7 bases. From germline, CDR1 is SGHRS and CDR2 YFSETQ. CDR3 length equals 13 residues. DNA for the CDR3: TGCGCCAGCAGCTTGGAGCCAATCACTGAAGCTTTCTTT. Protein: CASSLEPITEAFF.

The rearrangement joins TRBV28 to TRBJ1-2; D unresolved. The V and J ends lost 2 bases and 6 bases respectively, with 7 bases between them. The CDR3 has 12 amino acids. Per germline, CDR1 MDHEN and CDR2 SYDVKM. The CDR3 bases are TGTGCCAGCAGTTTAAGGGCGGATGGCTACACCTTC. It translates to CASSLRADGYTF.

The chain combines TRBV11-2 with TRBJ2-1, with D uncertain. Germline lookup yields CDR1 SGHAT and CDR2 FQNNGV. Trimming removed 1 base from V and 4 bases from J, with 11 bases in between. The CDR3 spans 15 residues. For the CDR3, the DNA is TGTGCCAGCAGCTTAGGACACTCGATTTACAATGAGCAGTTCTTC. It is translated as CASSLGHSIYNEQFF.

This chain links TRBV6-5 with TRBJ2-1, with 9 nucleotides matching TRBD1. The CDR3 length is 15 residues. J was trimmed by 6 bases and V by 6 bases; bases with no gene match: 9. Germline-derived CDR1 and CDR2 are MNHEY and SVGAGI. The CDR3 nucleotides read TGTGCCAGCAGCCGATCCGGGACAGGGATCAATGAGCAGTTCTTC. Amino acid sequence: CASSRSGTGINEQFF.

This clone has just a few counts. The chain employs TRBV7-9 and TRBJ1-2; TRBD1 aligns across 7 bases. Per the germline V gene, CDR1 is SEHNR and CDR2 is FQNEAQ (reference sequence). This CDR3 is built from 13 residues. V lost 5 bases and J lost 2; bases outside the gene matches: 2. The CDR3 protein is CASSARGNYGYTF. The CDR3 DNA reads as TGTGCCAGCAGCGCCAGGGGGAACTATGGCTACACCTTC.

As DNA, the CDR3 is TGCGCCAGCAGCCAGGTGATACCCACCGGGGAGCTGTTTTTT. Its translation is CASSQVIPTGELFF. The V call is TRBV4-3, the J call TRBJ2-2; D not resolved. V lost 3 bases to trimming and J lost 4 bases, with 9 bases between them. Germline loops: CDR1 LGHNA, CDR2 YSLEER. This CDR3 is 14 amino acids long.

The J gene is TRBJ2-7, the V gene TRBV21-1; the table's D call, TRBD2, has no DNA check behind it. TRBV21-1 is classified as a pseudogene. The CDR3 loop spans 14 amino acids. CDR3 sequence reads: CASSKVFPLYEQYF. The CDR3 nucleotides are TGTGCCAGCAGCAAAGTTTTCCCCCTCTACGAGCAGTACTTC.